This T cell receptor beta chain is drawn from a study of response to subunit inactivated influenza vaccine. Whole-study results and caveats: A suggestion made by the authors is that each seasonal influenza vaccination recruits few new T cells.

From germline, CDR1 is ENHRY and CDR2 SYGVKD. With 6 bases clipped from V and 5 bases from J, the junction kept 6 bases outside the gene matches. The CDR3 consists of 14 residues. This clonotype turned up a few times. No antigen is known for it. TCRdb recomputed calls from the RT-PCR reads with MiXCR, one row per CDR3 protein. Of approximately 730,000 distinct CDR3 sequences listed, 11% to 15% are singletons. The receptor's source is a man between 50 and 59 years old who received an inactivated influenza vaccine. The V call is TRBV10-3, the J call TRBJ2-1; TRBD1 matches at 8 bases. The sequenced sample was PBMCs from blood, obtained approximately 15 days before vaccination. CDR3 nucleotides: TGTGCCATCAGAGACGGGACAGGTAACAATGAGCAGTTCTTC. Encoded protein: CAIRDGTGNNEQFF.